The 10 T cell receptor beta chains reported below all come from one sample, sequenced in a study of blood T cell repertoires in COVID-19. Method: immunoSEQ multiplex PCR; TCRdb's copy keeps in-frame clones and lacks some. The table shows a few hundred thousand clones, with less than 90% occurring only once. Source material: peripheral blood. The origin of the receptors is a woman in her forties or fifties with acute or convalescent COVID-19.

CDR3 residues: CASSRGDSSYEQYF. Here the CDR3 DNA reads TGTGCCAGCTCACGGGGGGATAGCTCCTACGAGCAGTACTTC. The V call is TRBV6-5, the J call TRBJ2-7; 7 nucleotides align to TRBD2. The V gene end was trimmed by 8 bases and the J gene end by 0 bases; junction bases not matched to a gene: 7. The CDR3 is made up of 14 amino acids. Germline CDR1 and CDR2: MNHEY and SVGAGI.

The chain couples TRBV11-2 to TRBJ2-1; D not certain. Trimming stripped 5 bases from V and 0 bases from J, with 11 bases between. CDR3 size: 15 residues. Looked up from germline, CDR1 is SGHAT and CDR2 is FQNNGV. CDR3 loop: CASSPSGFSYNEQFF. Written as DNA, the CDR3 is TGTGCCAGCAGCCCTAGTGGGTTCTCCTACAATGAGCAGTTCTTC.

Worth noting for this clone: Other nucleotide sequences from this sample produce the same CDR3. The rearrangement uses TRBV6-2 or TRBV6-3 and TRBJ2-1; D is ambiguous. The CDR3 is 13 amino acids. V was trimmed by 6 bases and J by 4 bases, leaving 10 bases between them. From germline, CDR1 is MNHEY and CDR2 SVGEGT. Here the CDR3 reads CASSPGAYNEQFF. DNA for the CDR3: TGTGCCAGCAGCCCAGGAGCATACAATGAGCAGTTCTTC.

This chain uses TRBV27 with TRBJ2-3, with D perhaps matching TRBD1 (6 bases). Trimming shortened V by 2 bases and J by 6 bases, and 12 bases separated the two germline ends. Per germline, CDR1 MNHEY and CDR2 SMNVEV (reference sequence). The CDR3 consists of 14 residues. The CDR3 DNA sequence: TGTGCCAGCAGTTTAGGACAGTGGCTGGATACGCAGTATTTT. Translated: CASSLGQWLDTQYF.

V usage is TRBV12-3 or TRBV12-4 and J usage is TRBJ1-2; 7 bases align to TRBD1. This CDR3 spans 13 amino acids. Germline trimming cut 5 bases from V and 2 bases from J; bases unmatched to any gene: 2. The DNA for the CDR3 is TGTGCCAGCAGTACGGGACAGAACTATGGCTACACCTTC. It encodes CASSTGQNYGYTF.

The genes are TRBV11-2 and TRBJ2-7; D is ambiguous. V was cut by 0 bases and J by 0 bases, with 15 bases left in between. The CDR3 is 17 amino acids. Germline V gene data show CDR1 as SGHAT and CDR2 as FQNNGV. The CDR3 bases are TGTGCCAGCAGCTTAGAGGGCGCAGGTGTTTTCTCCTACGAGCAGTACTTC. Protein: CASSLEGAGVFSYEQYF.

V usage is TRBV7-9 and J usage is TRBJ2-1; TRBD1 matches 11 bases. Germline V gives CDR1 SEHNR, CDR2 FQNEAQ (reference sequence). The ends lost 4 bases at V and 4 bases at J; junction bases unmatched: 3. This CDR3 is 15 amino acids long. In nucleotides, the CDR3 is TGTGCCAGCAGCTCGGGACAGGGGGGTTACAATGAGCAGTTCTTC. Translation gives CASSSGQGGYNEQFF. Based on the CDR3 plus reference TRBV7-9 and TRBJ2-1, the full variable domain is DTGVSQNPRHKITKRGQNVTFRCDPISEHNRLYWYRQTLGQGPEFLTYFQNEAQLEKSRLLSDRFSAERPKGSFSTLEIQRTEQGDSAMYLCASSSGQGGYNEQFFGPGTRLTVL.

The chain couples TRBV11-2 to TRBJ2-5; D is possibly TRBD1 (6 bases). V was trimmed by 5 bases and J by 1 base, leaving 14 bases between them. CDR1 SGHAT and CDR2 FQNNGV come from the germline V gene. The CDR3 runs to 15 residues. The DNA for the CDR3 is TGTGCCAGCAGCCCAAGGCAGGGGACCCAAGAGACCCAGTACTTC. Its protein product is CASSPRQGTQETQYF. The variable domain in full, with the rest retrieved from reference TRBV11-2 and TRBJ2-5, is EAGVAQSPRYKIIEKRQSVAFWCNPISGHATLYWYQQILGQGPKLLIQFQNNGVVDDSQLPKDRFSAERLKGVDSTLKIQPAKLEDSAVYLCASSPRQGTQETQYFGPGTRLLVL.

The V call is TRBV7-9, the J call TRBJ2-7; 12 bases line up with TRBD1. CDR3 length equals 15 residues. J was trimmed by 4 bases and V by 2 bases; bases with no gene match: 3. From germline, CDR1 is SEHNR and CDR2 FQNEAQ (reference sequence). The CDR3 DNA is TGTGCCAGCAGCTTAATGGGACAGGGGGCTTACGAGCAGTACTTC. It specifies CASSLMGQGAYEQYF.

The CDR3 is CASSPGVTGELFF. CDR3 DNA: TGTGCCAGCAGCCCGGGGGTCACCGGGGAGCTGTTTTTT. The chain uses TRBV5-4 and TRBJ2-2, with a weak D call TRBD2 (6 bases). The CDR3 length is 13 residues. In germline, CDR1 is SGHNT, CDR2 YYREEE (reference sequence). Deletions cut 4 bases from V and 4 bases from J, with 8 bases between.